This TCR beta chain stems from a study of Graves' ophthalmopathy and Graves' hyperthyroidism. CDR3 length equals 15 residues. The V gene's germline CDR1 is SQVTM and CDR2 ANQGSEA. Regarding this clonotype: Its target is unknown.

RNA transcripts were the template, and TCR beta CDR3 regions were amplified from them. HTBI-primed first-round RT-PCR preceded second-round multiplex PCR. TCRdb re-analysed the multiplex PCR reads in MiXCR, keeping a single row per CDR3 protein. The data show about 550,000 distinct CDR3 sequences, with 35% to 45% seen just once and 3.5% to 4.5% held by the top ten. Study-wide results and limits: A classifier, a 13-signature model, separated ophthalmopathy from stable hyperthyroidism with approximately 88% sensitivity and less than 83% specificity.

V gene TRBV29-1 combines with J gene TRBJ2-7; D is perhaps TRBD2 (6 bases). TRBJ2-1 matches the DNA end more closely, so the J call is doubtful. The receptor comes from an adult man with Graves' hyperthyroidism. Sample: peripheral blood or thyroid tissue (not recorded which). CDR3: CSVEGRPAGPNEQFF. The CDR3 nucleotides read TGCAGCGTTGAGGGACGGCCAGCGGGCCCCAATGAGCAGTTCTTC.